The 10 T cell receptor beta chains below all came from one sample that was sequenced in a study of read filtering for tumor transcriptome and immune sequencing. Molecular barcoded adaptors covering alpha/delta and beta/gamma chains were used on 400 to 450 ng RNA. TCRdb recomputed calls from the reads with MiXCR, one row per CDR3 protein. This sample has about 62,000 distinct CDR3 sequences, with roughly 18% found just once. Specimen: a population of CD138-negative cells sorted from bone marrow. All receptors come from a donor aged 40 or older with multiple myeloma.

This clonotype occurred many times. The chain joins TRBV5-1 to TRBJ1-2; 10 bases fit TRBD1. V shed 3 bases, J shed 6 bases, and the junction held 8 bases outside the gene matches. Germline lookup yields CDR1 SGHRS and CDR2 YFSETQ. This CDR3 spans 15 amino acids. CDR3 sequence (DNA): TGCGCCAGCAGCTACACGACAGGGGGCCTGGATGGCTACACCTTC. This encodes CASSYTTGGLDGYTF.

Comments on this clonotype: This may come from a read error, since a much larger clone is one base off. The chain employs TRBV20-1 and TRBJ1-5, with D maybe TRBD1 (6 bases). The CDR3 loop spans 14 amino acids. Between the trimmed V and J ends, which lost 6 bases and 5 bases, there was a span of 17 bases. The germline V gene has CDR1 DFQATT and CDR2 SNEGSKA (reference sequence). As DNA, the CDR3 is TGCAGTGCCCGGCGGACAGCGGCATATCAGCCCCAGCATTTT. Amino acid sequence: CSARRTAAYQPQHF.

This clonotype was recorded many times. Germline and junction disagree at one end, which may indicate a read error. V usage is TRBV29-1 and J usage is TRBJ2-7; 7 bases fit TRBD2. CDR1 is SQVTM and CDR2 is ANQGSEA in the germline V gene. The CDR3 length is 15 residues. CDR3 sequence (DNA): TGCAGCGTTAAAGAACACGCAGGCGGGGGCTACGAGCAGTACTTC. Protein sequence: CSVKEHAGGGYEQYF.

This clonotype was detected ten times or more. The V gene is TRBV12-3 or TRBV12-4, the J gene TRBJ1-1; 9 bases are shared with TRBD1. The length of the CDR3 is 14 residues. The V gene end was trimmed by 6 bases and the J gene end by 6 bases; junction bases not matched to a gene: 8. The CDR3 nucleotides are TGTGCCAGCAGAAGACAGGGGGAACTCCCTGAAGCTTTCTTT. It encodes CASRRQGELPEAFF.

This clonotype was counted only a few times. The chain joins TRBV6-6 to TRBJ1-5; 10 nucleotides align to TRBD1. Germline CDR1 is MNHNY and CDR2 is SVGAGI (reference sequence). This CDR3 contains 16 residues. Losses at the gene ends were 6 bases for V and 3 bases for J; bases not matched to a gene: 8. This chain's CDR3 is CASRPWDRGTNQPQHF. In nucleotides, the CDR3 is TGTGCCAGCAGGCCGTGGGACAGGGGAACCAATCAGCCCCAGCATTTT.

As concerns this clonotype: A read error may explain this, as a much larger clone is one base away. The rearrangement joins TRBV7-9 to TRBJ2-5; the D is unclear. The length of the CDR3 is 16 residues. The germline CDR1 and CDR2 sequences are SEHNR and FQNEAQ (reference sequence). The DNA of the CDR3 is TGTGCCAGCAGCTTAGGTACAGCTAAGTACCAAGGGACCCAGTACTTC. Translated: CASSLGTAKYQGTQYF. Drawing the rest from reference TRBV7-9 and TRBJ2-5, the complete variable domain is DTGVSQNPRHKITKRGQNVTFRCDPISEHNRLYWYRQTLGQGPEFLTYFQNEAQLEKSRLLSDRFSAERPKGSFSTLEIQRTEQGDSAMYLCASSLGTAKYQGTQYFGPGTRLLVL.

The gene calls are TRBV28 and TRBJ2-4; D may be TRBD2 (6 bases). V dropped 3 bases and J dropped 0 bases, with 15 bases sitting between them. Germline assignment: CDR1 MDHEN and CDR2 SYDVKM. The CDR3 has 17 amino acids. The CDR3 bases are TGTGCCAGCAGTTTCGCGGCTGGCGGGATAGCCAAAAACATTCAGTACTTC. It is translated as CASSFAAGGIAKNIQYF.

This clonotype was counted many times. The chain carries TRBV18 and TRBJ2-3, with D perhaps matching TRBD2 (6 bases). The V end lost 3 bases, the J end lost 5 bases, and 24 bases lay between the germline ends. The CDR3 has 18 residues. Germline V gene sequence: CDR1 KGHSH, CDR2 LQKENI. CDR3 sequence (DNA): TGTGCCAGCTCACCGCGGCCTGACAGTTTTGGGGGAGGAGATACGCAGTATTTT. It codes for CASSPRPDSFGGGDTQYF.

This clonotype was seen many times. The rearrangement links TRBV29-1 to TRBJ1-2; D uncertain. CDR3 size: 12 residues. From germline, CDR1 is SQVTM and CDR2 ANQGSEA. V lost 2 bases to trimming and J lost 4 bases, with 8 bases between them. CDR3 protein: CSVETPPYGYTF. The CDR3 nucleotides read TGCAGCGTTGAAACCCCACCCTATGGCTACACCTTC.

This clonotype was recorded many times. The V gene is TRBV5-1, the J gene TRBJ1-1, with unresolved D. Trimming stripped 1 base from V and 2 bases from J, with 9 bases between. Germline V CDR1 and CDR2: SGHRS, YFSETQ. The CDR3 extends over 14 amino acids. This CDR3 is CASSLFRENTEAFF. The DNA of the CDR3 is TGCGCCAGCAGCTTGTTCCGGGAAAACACTGAAGCTTTCTTT.